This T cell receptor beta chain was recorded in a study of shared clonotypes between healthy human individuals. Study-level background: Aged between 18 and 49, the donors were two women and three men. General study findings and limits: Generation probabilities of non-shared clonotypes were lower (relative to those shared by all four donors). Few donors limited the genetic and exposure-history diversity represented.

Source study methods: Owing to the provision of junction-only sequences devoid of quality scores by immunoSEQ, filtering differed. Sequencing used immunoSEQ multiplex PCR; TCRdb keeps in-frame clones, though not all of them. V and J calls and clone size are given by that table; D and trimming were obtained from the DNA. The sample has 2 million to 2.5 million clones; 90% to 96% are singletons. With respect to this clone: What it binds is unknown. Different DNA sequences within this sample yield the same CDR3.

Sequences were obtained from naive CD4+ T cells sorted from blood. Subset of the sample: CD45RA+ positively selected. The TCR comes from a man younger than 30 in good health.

CDR3 DNA: TGTGCCAGCAGCTCGTCTGGCGAGCAGTACTTC. Encoded protein: CASSSSGEQYF. The J gene is TRBJ2-7, the V gene TRBV7-9; D gene unclear. Germline V gene data show CDR1 as SEHNR and CDR2 as FQNEAQ (reference sequence). V gave up 4 bases and J gave up 6 bases, with 7 bases separating them. This CDR3 has 11 residues.